The 5 T cell receptor beta chains below were found in one sample sequenced in a study of blood T cells in healthy people across ages. The authors ran a second PCR of 7 to 11 cycles using a sample-barcoded 5' primer and a J-beta primer mix. TCRdb re-called the 5' RACE reads through MiXCR, storing one row per CDR3 protein. The data hold 1.5 million to 2 million distinct CDR3 sequences, with approximately 39% observed a single time. The sample taken for sequencing was blood. The receptors derive from a human donor in good health.

This chain uses TRBV19 with TRBJ1-2; D is possibly TRBD1 (5 bases). V shed 1 base and J shed 7 bases, with 13 bases lying between them. Germline-derived CDR1 and CDR2 are LNHDA and SQIVND (reference sequence). The CDR3 has 14 residues. This chain's CDR3 is CASSIVDQGGGYTF. The CDR3 DNA reads TGTGCCAGTAGTATAGTGGACCAGGGTGGTGGCTACACCTTC.

This clonotype came up a few times. The V and J genes are TRBV3-1 and TRBJ1-5; no clear D. V lost 1 base, J lost 3 bases, and 10 bases lay in between. The germline V gene encodes CDR1 LGHDT and CDR2 YNNKEL (reference sequence). The CDR3 has 15 amino acids. CDR3 DNA sequence: TGTGCCAGCAGCCAAGGGACGGCTCCCAATCAGCCCCAGCATTTT. It yields the protein CASSQGTAPNQPQHF.

The CDR3 bases are TGTGCCAGCAGTGAACGTCAGAAAGGGACCGGGGAGCTGTTTTTT. Its translation: CASSERQKGTGELFF. The rearrangement links TRBV6-4 to TRBJ2-2; D uncertain. V lost 3 bases and J lost 5, with 13 bases in between. CDR3 length equals 15 residues. Germline lookup yields CDR1 MRHNA and CDR2 SNTAGT.

The chain recombines TRBV29-1 with TRBJ1-1; D perhaps matches TRBD1 (5 bases). The length of the CDR3 is 13 residues. V was shortened by 4 bases and J by 1 base, with 10 bases between the two germline ends. Germline values: CDR1 SQVTM, CDR2 ANQGSEA. CDR3 loop: CSVVHGGNTEAFF. DNA for the CDR3: TGCAGCGTTGTACACGGGGGGAACACTGAAGCTTTCTTT. Complete variable domain (other parts from reference TRBV29-1 and TRBJ1-1): SAVISQKPSRDICQRGTSLTIQCQVDSQVTMMFWYRQQPGQSLTLIATANQGSEATYESGFVIDKFPISRPNLTFSTLTVSNMSPEDSSIYLCSVVHGGNTEAFFGQGTRLTVV.

This rearrangement joins TRBV4-1 to TRBJ1-2, with D tentatively TRBD1 (5 bases). The CDR3 sequence is 14 residues long. With 4 bases removed from V and 6 bases from J, the gap between germline ends came to 15 bases. The germline CDR1 and CDR2 sequences are MGHRA and YSYEKL. DNA of the CDR3: TGCGCCAGCAGCCTCAGGGCTCCCTCGGATGGCTACACCTTC. It translates to CASSLRAPSDGYTF.